One sample yielded the 3 T cell receptor beta chains listed below, sequenced in a study of T-cell reconstitution after alpha-beta-depleted transplantation in children. Preparation of the TCRbeta library involved a method that used unique molecular identifiers. One entry per CDR3 protein, called by TCRdb with MiXCR from the PCR reads. Altogether some 590,000 distinct CDR3 sequences are present, more than 9% being singletons, with the ten largest covering less than 4.5%. The sequences come from PBMCs from the stem cell graft donor, collected from the stem cell graft. The receptor source for this set is a human donor who donated a stem cell graft to a child with acute myeloid leukemia.

V is TRBV5-1 and J is TRBJ2-1; 10 bases line up with TRBD1. The germline gives CDR1 SGHRS, CDR2 YFSETQ. The CDR3 has 16 amino acids. V was clipped by 0 bases and J by 9 bases; unmatched bases: 9. The CDR3 here is CASSLVVRDRGSEQFF. The CDR3 DNA is TGCGCCAGCAGCTTGGTGGTTCGGGACAGGGGTAGTGAGCAGTTCTTC.

This clonotype was found many times. The rearrangement links TRBV20-1 to TRBJ2-3; no firm D call. V was clipped by 2 bases and J by 5 bases, with 11 bases between them. The germline gives CDR1 DFQATT, CDR2 SNEGSKA (reference sequence). This CDR3 comprises 13 residues. For the CDR3, the DNA is TGCAGTGCTAGAAAATTAGGTTTAGATACGCAGTATTTT. Its protein is CSARKLGLDTQYF.

The sample holds many counts of this clonotype. The chain joins TRBV3-1 to TRBJ2-1; D is possibly TRBD1 (6 bases). The V and J ends lost 3 bases and 5 bases respectively, with 17 bases between them. This CDR3 region has 16 residues. Germline values: CDR1 LGHDT, CDR2 YNNKEL (reference sequence). CDR3: CASSQLTRGLDNEQFF. CDR3 sequence (DNA): TGTGCCAGCAGCCAGCTGACCAGGGGCCTTGACAATGAGCAGTTCTTC.